The TCR beta chain under discussion was sequenced for a study of blood T cell repertoires in COVID-19. TCRdb's table, derived via immunoSEQ multiplex PCR, lists solely in-frame clones and lacks some. The data hold 200,000 to 250,000 clones, with more than 75% observed a single time. With 0 bases removed from V and 4 bases from J, the gap between germline ends came to 9 bases. This CDR3 spans 14 amino acids. From germline, CDR1 is SGHRS and CDR2 YFSETQ. Donors in Cohort 3 counted as recovered after two negative PCRs, clearance, or symptom resolution. The chain has TRBV5-1 and TRBJ2-3, with D unclear. Sequencing input: PBMCs or T cells enriched from blood (not recorded which). This TCR was recovered from a woman aged 45-65 years who had recovered from COVID-19. The CDR3 DNA is TGCGCCAGCAGCTTGGAGGTGGGCCCAGATACGCAGTATTTT. The encoded protein is CASSLEVGPDTQYF.